Listed below are T cell receptor beta chains from one sample, sequenced in a study of blood T cell repertoires in COVID-19. TCRdb's table, derived via immunoSEQ multiplex PCR, lists solely in-frame clones and lacks some. The repertoire holds about 68,000 clones, with around 85% as singletons. The sequenced sample was peripheral blood. These receptors all come from a woman aged 60-75 years with acute or convalescent COVID-19. CDR3s include the opening cysteine and the closing phenylalanine or tryptophan. The D gene is left open where the match is weak. A row's size may be missing; if present it is once, few, many or a size class.

V gene	J gene	D gene	clone size	CDR3 DNA	CDR3 protein
TRBV3-1/TRBV3-2	TRBJ2-6	NA	NA	TGTGCCAGCAGCCAAAGACAGGCTGATATTTCTGGGGCCAACGTCCTGACTTTC	CASSQRQADISGANVLTF
TRBV6-4	TRBJ2-7	TRBD2	NA	TGTGCCAGCAACCCTGGACTAGCGGGAGCCCACGAGCAGTACTTC	CASNPGLAGAHEQYF
TRBV29-1	TRBJ1-1	NA	NA	TGCAGCGCCAAAGTTCACTCTGAAGCTTTCTTT	CSAKVHSEAFF
TRBV2	TRBJ1-1	NA	NA	TGTGCCATTTCAGGGGCTCTACCGGGAAACACTGAAGCTTTCTTT	CAISGALPGNTEAFF
TRBV19	TRBJ1-5	TRBD1	NA	TGTGCCAGTAGGGACAGGGGGCAGCCCCAGCATTTT	CASRDRGQPQHF
TRBV5-1	TRBJ2-2	NA	NA	TGCGCCAGCAGCTTGGCTACTGTAGACACCGGGGAGCTGTTTTTT	CASSLATVDTGELFF
TRBV18	TRBJ2-2	TRBD1	NA	TGTGCCAGCTCAACTACAGGGGGCGCGGGCACCGGGGAGCTGTTTTTT	CASSTTGGAGTGELFF
TRBV15	TRBJ2-1	NA	NA	TGTGCCACCAGCAGGGGCCAAGTGTCCTACAATGAGCAGTTCTTC	CATSRGQVSYNEQFF
TRBV30	TRBJ1-1	TRBD1	NA	TGTGCCTGGAGTTTGGACAGGCTGGTGACTGAAGCTTTCTTT	CAWSLDRLVTEAFF
TRBV15	TRBJ2-2	TRBD1	NA	TGTGCCACCAGCAGACGGACAGGGGGATCCGGGGAGCTGTTTTTT	CATSRRTGGSGELFF
TRBV7-3	TRBJ2-1	NA	NA	TGTGCCAGCAGCTTAGGGGGGAAGAGGGACAATGAGCAGTTCTTC	CASSLGGKRDNEQFF
TRBV19	TRBJ1-3	NA	NA	TGTGCCAGTAGTCAAACTGCGGCCTCTGGAAACACCATATATTTT	CASSQTAASGNTIYF
TRBV18	TRBJ2-5	NA	NA	TGTGCCAGCTCACCGGGACTGCAAGAGACCCAGTACTTC	CASSPGLQETQYF
TRBV5-5	TRBJ1-2	NA	NA	TGTGCCAGCAGCTTGGACCAGGGGAATGGCTACACCTTC	CASSLDQGNGYTF
TRBV27	TRBJ1-1	NA	once	TGTGCCAGCCGACTTATGGAGAACACTGAAGCTTTCTTT	CASRLMENTEAFF
TRBV5-5	TRBJ2-1	TRBD2	few	TGTGCCAGCAGCTTTAGCGGGAGAGTAATTCTGGGGAATGAGCAGTTCTTC	CASSFSGRVILGNEQFF
TRBV2	TRBJ1-5	TRBD1	NA	TGTGCCAGCAAAGGGACAGGGGGCCATCAGCCCCAGCATTTT	CASKGTGGHQPQHF
TRBV19	TRBJ2-1	NA	NA	TGTGCCAGTAGGCCCCGGGGCAATGAGCAGTTCTTC	CASRPRGNEQFF
TRBV28	TRBJ1-6	NA	NA	TGTGCCAGCACGTACTCCTATAATTCACCCCTCCACTTT	CASTYSYNSPLHF
TRBV14	TRBJ1-1	NA	few	TGTGCCAGCAGCCAAGGTCCGGGGTGGAACACTGAAGCTTTCTTT	CASSQGPGWNTEAFF
TRBV28	TRBJ1-1	TRBD1	NA	TGTGCCAGCAGTCCAGGACAGGGCCGGAAGGGTTTCTTT	CASSPGQGRKGFF
TRBV3-1/TRBV3-2	TRBJ2-7	TRBD2	once	TGTGCCAGCAGCCGATCGAGCGGGGGATCAACCTACGAGCAGTACTTC	CASSRSSGGSTYEQYF
TRBV4-1	TRBJ2-6	NA	NA	TGCGCCAGCAGCCAACCAGGGGTAACTGGGGCCAACGTCCTGACTTTC	CASSQPGVTGANVLTF
TRBV19	TRBJ2-6	NA	NA	TGTGCCAGTAGTATAGGCGGGGGCCCCCGTTCTGGGGCCAACGTCCTGACTTTC	CASSIGGGPRSGANVLTF
TRBV7-2	TRBJ1-2	NA	NA	TGTGCCAGCAGCCCCGTACAGGGAGGGTATGGCTACACCTTC	CASSPVQGGYGYTF
TRBV7-2	TRBJ1-4	NA	NA	TGTGCCAGCAGCCATCGTTCAGGGGCAACTAATGAAAAACTGTTTTTT	CASSHRSGATNEKLFF
TRBV29-1	TRBJ1-3	TRBD1	few	TGCAGCGCTGGGACAGACTCTGGAAACACCATATATTTT	CSAGTDSGNTIYF
TRBV11-1	TRBJ1-2	NA	few	TGTGCCAGCAGCTCCGCATCCGGTTCTGGCTACACCTTC	CASSSASGSGYTF
TRBV27	TRBJ1-2	NA	NA	TGTGCCAGCAGATCCGGGGTAGCAGGCTACACCTTC	CASRSGVAGYTF
TRBV11-2	TRBJ2-2	NA	NA	TGTGCCAGCAGCTTAGATCGGTTCTCTTCGAACACCGGGGAGCTGTTTTTT	CASSLDRFSSNTGELFF
TRBV19	TRBJ1-5	TRBD1	NA	TGTGCCAGTTGGGACAGGACAAATCAGCCCCAGCATTTT	CASWDRTNQPQHF
TRBV4-1	TRBJ2-3	NA	NA	TGCGCCAGCAGCCAAGCTTTTACGCAGTATTTT	CASSQAFTQYF
TRBV18	TRBJ2-1	NA	NA	TGTGCCAGCTCACCTAATGGACTGACCAATGAGCAGTTCTTC	CASSPNGLTNEQFF
TRBV7-7	TRBJ1-6	NA	NA	TGTGCTAGCAGCGGTACCGGGACATCTAATTCACCCCTCCACTTT	CASSGTGTSNSPLHF
TRBV19	TRBJ2-3	TRBD2	NA	TGTGCCAGTAAATACGGACTAGCGGGAGTAGCAGATACGCAGTATTTT	CASKYGLAGVADTQYF
TRBV7-3	TRBJ2-3	TRBD1	NA	TGTGCCAGCCAACAGGGGCCATACACAGATACGCAGTATTTT	CASQQGPYTDTQYF
TRBV19	TRBJ2-1	NA	NA	TGTGCCAGTAAAACGGGGTTACCAGACAATGAGCAGTTCTTC	CASKTGLPDNEQFF
TRBV7-3	TRBJ2-1	TRBD2	NA	TGTGCCAGCAGCTTAACGGGGACTCGGAACAGCGGGGGCTACAATGAGCAGTTCTTC	CASSLTGTRNSGGYNEQFF
TRBV3-1/TRBV3-2	TRBJ1-6	TRBD1	once	TGTGCCAGCAGGCGACAGGGGGAAGGTTCACCCCTCCACTTT	CASRRQGEGSPLHF
TRBV24-1	TRBJ1-5	NA	NA	TGTGCCACCAGTGCCCGGGACACTGGTGGAAATCAGCCCCAGCATTTT	CATSARDTGGNQPQHF
TRBV19	TRBJ2-3	TRBD2	NA	TGTGCCAGTAGTATAGGCGGGGGTCGAACAGATACGCAGTATTTT	CASSIGGGRTDTQYF
TRBV5-4	TRBJ2-3	TRBD1	NA	TGTGCCAGCAGCGTAGACAGGGCTCGGACAGATACGCAGTATTTT	CASSVDRARTDTQYF
TRBV4-2	TRBJ2-3	TRBD2	NA	TGTGCCAGCAGCCAAGATGTTCTAGCGGGAGGCAGGGTGGGTACGCAGTATTTT	CASSQDVLAGGRVGTQYF